The 20 T cell receptor beta chains in this list originate from one sample, sequenced in a study of T cell responses to AZD1222 COVID-19 vaccine. Sequencing was performed with immunoSEQ multiplex PCR; in TCRdb, only in-frame clones are kept and a portion is missing. The repertoire holds 90,000 to 150,000 clones, 85% to 90% seen once, with 7% to 8.5% in the top ten. Sequencing was performed on peripheral blood, taken on day 0 of AZD1222 vaccination. The receptors stem from an adult in good health.

With respect to this clone: Additional DNA sequences in this sample encode the identical CDR3. V and J are TRBV12-3 or TRBV12-4 and TRBJ1-1; the D is unclear. Trimming shortened V by 0 bases and J by 0 bases, and 2 bases separated the two germline ends. The CDR3 loop spans 13 amino acids. This CDR3 is CASSLAVNTEAFF. In nucleotides, the CDR3 is TGTGCCAGCAGTTTAGCAGTGAACACTGAAGCTTTCTTT.

The gene calls are TRBV6-5 and TRBJ1-2, with D tentatively TRBD1 (6 bases). V lost 6 bases, J lost 4 bases, and 12 bases lay in between. CDR1 and CDR2 (germline): MNHEY, SVGAGI. The CDR3 length is 13 residues. CDR3 sequence (DNA): TGTGCCAGCAGCCCCGACAGGATCTATGGCTACACCTTC. Translating gives CASSPDRIYGYTF.

In its sample, this clone was seen once. The chain links TRBV5-4 to TRBJ2-5, with 11 bases aligning to TRBD2. This CDR3 region has 16 residues. Per germline, CDR1 SGHNT and CDR2 YYREEE (reference sequence). Losses at the gene ends were 4 bases for V and 1 base for J; bases not matched to a gene: 6. The CDR3 loop is CASSIRLAGPQETQYF. CDR3 DNA: TGTGCCAGCAGCATACGACTAGCGGGACCCCAAGAGACCCAGTACTTC.

This clone was seen a single time. The V and J genes are TRBV3-1 (or the pseudogene TRBV3-2) and TRBJ1-2; 9 nucleotides match TRBD1. The CDR3 spans 14 residues. V shed 2 bases and J 7 bases; nucleotides not matched to a gene: 5. Germline V gene sequence: CDR1 LGHDT, CDR2 YNNKEL (reference sequence). CDR3 sequence: CASSQMDRGSGYTF. The CDR3 DNA follows: TGTGCCAGCAGCCAAATGGACAGGGGATCTGGCTACACCTTC.

The chain links TRBV10-3 to TRBJ2-6; the D is unclear. Trimming removed 3 bases from V and 2 bases from J, with 11 bases in between. CDR1 ENHRY and CDR2 SYGVKD come from the germline V gene. The CDR3 consists of 16 residues. CDR3 bases: TGTGCCATCAGTGATCCACCGCGTACTGGGGCCAACGTCCTGACTTTC. It is translated as CAISDPPRTGANVLTF.

V usage is TRBV4-2 and J usage is TRBJ1-3; D might be TRBD1 (6 bases). V lost 0 bases and J lost 2, with 11 bases in between. CDR1 is LGHNA and CDR2 is YNFKEQ in the germline V gene. This CDR3 has 16 amino acids. CDR3 in amino acids: CASSQDLSGAGNTIYF. The CDR3 bases are TGTGCCAGCAGCCAAGATTTATCAGGGGCTGGAAACACCATATATTTT.

The genes are TRBV6-5 and TRBJ2-1; the D is unclear. The germline V gene encodes CDR1 MNHEY and CDR2 SVGAGI. Trimming removed 6 bases from V and 3 bases from J, with 15 bases in between. This CDR3 has 15 residues. CDR3 residues: CASSVRGAVYNEQFF. CDR3 nucleotides: TGTGCCAGCAGCGTCCGTGGCGCGGTCTACAATGAGCAGTTCTTC.

The CDR3 sequence is CASSQDPLAGMNTEAFF. The CDR3 DNA is TGCGCCAGCAGCCAAGATCCCCTCGCAGGGATGAACACTGAAGCTTTCTTT. The J gene is TRBJ1-1, the V gene TRBV4-1, with TRBD1 as a possible D gene (5 bases). Germline V gene data show CDR1 as MGHRA and CDR2 as YSYEKL. This CDR3 is built from 17 residues. The V end was cut by 0 bases, the J end by 0 bases, with 14 bases between.

V gene TRBV20-1 combines with J gene TRBJ2-1; D not resolved. This CDR3 region has 13 residues. CDR1 DFQATT and CDR2 SNEGSKA come from the germline V gene (reference sequence). V lost 3 bases to trimming and J lost 7 bases, with 13 bases between them. DNA for the CDR3: TGCAGTGCTAGTCAAGGAATAGGGAATGAGCAGTTCTTC. The encoded protein is CSASQGIGNEQFF.

The chain carries TRBV29-1 and TRBJ2-7; 8 bases agree with TRBD1. In germline, CDR1 is SQVTM, CDR2 ANQGSEA. Losses at the gene ends were 4 bases for V and 2 bases for J; bases not matched to a gene: 7. This CDR3 region has 14 residues. The CDR3: CSVVAVQGAYEQYF. CDR3 nucleotides: TGCAGCGTTGTAGCGGTACAGGGGGCCTACGAGCAGTACTTC.

The genes are TRBV5-1 and TRBJ2-1; possibly TRBD2 for D (5 bases). Germline loops: CDR1 SGHRS, CDR2 YFSETQ. This CDR3 has 15 residues. The V end was cut by 1 base, the J end by 5 bases, with 13 bases between. The CDR3 spells CASSLFLAADNEQFF. In nucleotides, the CDR3 is TGCGCCAGCAGCTTGTTCCTAGCCGCCGACAATGAGCAGTTCTTC.

The chain joins TRBV5-1 to TRBJ2-7; no firm D call. V lost 0 bases, J lost 2 bases, and 15 bases lay in between. There are 16 residues in the CDR3. The germline gives CDR1 SGHRS, CDR2 YFSETQ. CDR3 sequence: CASSLAGSGVPYEQYF. The DNA of the CDR3 is TGCGCCAGCAGCTTGGCCGGCAGTGGTGTCCCCTACGAGCAGTACTTC.

The V call is TRBV18, the J call TRBJ1-2; D remains ambiguous. The CDR3 has 15 residues. Germline V lookup: CDR1 KGHSH, CDR2 LQKENI. Trimming took off 3 bases at V and 4 bases at J, with 15 bases between the two ends. The CDR3 loop reads CASSPAGQAVYGYTF. CDR3 coding DNA: TGTGCCAGCTCACCCGCCGGTCAGGCCGTCTATGGCTACACCTTC.

The chain links TRBV11-3 to TRBJ2-3; D gene unclear. This CDR3 contains 13 residues. V gave up 3 bases and J gave up 8 bases, with 12 bases separating them. CDR1 and CDR2 (germline): SGHNT, YENEEA. CDR3 in DNA: TGTGCCAGCAGCTTTGTTCACAGTGGTACGCAGTATTTT. As protein: CASSFVHSGTQYF.

There are a few counts of this clone. This chain uses TRBV6-5 with TRBJ2-1; maybe TRBD1 (6 bases). The CDR3 consists of 14 residues. CDR1 MNHEY and CDR2 SVGAGI come from the germline V gene. With 0 bases removed from V and 4 bases from J, the gap between germline ends came to 7 bases. The CDR3 DNA follows: TGTGCCAGCAGTTACTCAACAGGGTACAATGAGCAGTTCTTC. It is translated as CASSYSTGYNEQFF.

The chain carries TRBV19 and TRBJ2-5, with D hard to call. CDR3 length: 14 amino acids. The germline CDR1 and CDR2 sequences are LNHDA and SQIVND (reference sequence). V shed 0 bases and J shed 1 base, with 6 bases lying between them. This CDR3 is CASSIDQVQETQYF. DNA of the CDR3: TGTGCCAGTAGTATAGATCAGGTCCAAGAGACCCAGTACTTC. Full variable domain (remainder filled in from reference TRBV19 and TRBJ2-5): DGGITQSPKYLFRKEGQNVTLSCEQNLNHDAMYWYRQDPGQGLRLIYYSQIVNDFQKGDIAEGYSVSREKKESFPLTVTSAQKNPTAFYLCASSIDQVQETQYFGPGTRLLVL.

The V gene is TRBV12-5, the J gene TRBJ2-5, with TRBD1 as a possible D gene (5 bases). The CDR3 is made up of 11 amino acids. V was cut by 6 bases and J by 7 bases, with 9 bases left in between. Germline assignment: CDR1 LGHNT and CDR2 FRNRAP. CDR3 DNA sequence: TGTGCTAGTGGCTCCCAGGGGACCCAGTACTTC. This gives the protein CASGSQGTQYF.

The chain has TRBV5-4 and TRBJ2-7; unclear D gene. The ends were cut back, 1 base at V and 5 bases at J, with 10 bases in the middle. CDR3 length equals 13 residues. Germline V gene sequence: CDR1 SGHNT, CDR2 YYREEE (reference sequence). CDR3 nucleotide sequence: TGTGCCAGCAGCTTGCCCATCAGCCACGAGCAGTACTTC. This encodes CASSLPISHEQYF. Using reference TRBV5-4 and TRBJ2-7 for the parts outside the CDR3, the full variable domain is ETGVTQSPTHLIKTRGQQVTLRCSSQSGHNTVSWYQQALGQGPQFIFQYYREEENGRGNFPPRFSGLQFPNYSSELNVNALELDDSALYLCASSLPISHEQYFGPGTRLTVT.

The V and J genes are TRBV5-1 and TRBJ2-7, with D unclear. V dropped 4 bases and J dropped 5 bases, with 22 bases sitting between them. This CDR3 is built from 16 residues. Per germline, CDR1 SGHRS and CDR2 YFSETQ. CDR3 DNA sequence: TGCGCCAGCAGCCCCGGAACAATCCGATCCTGGGACGAGCAGTACTTC. Its protein is CASSPGTIRSWDEQYF.

V and J are TRBV15 and TRBJ2-2; D is perhaps TRBD1 (5 bases). The CDR3 loop spans 18 amino acids. The germline CDR1 and CDR2 sequences are LNHNV and YYDKDF (reference sequence). V was clipped by 1 base and J by 0 bases, with 15 bases between them. The CDR3 here is CATSRGHLGAANTGELFF. CDR3 sequence (DNA): TGTGCCACCAGCAGAGGCCACTTAGGGGCCGCGAACACCGGGGAGCTGTTTTTT.